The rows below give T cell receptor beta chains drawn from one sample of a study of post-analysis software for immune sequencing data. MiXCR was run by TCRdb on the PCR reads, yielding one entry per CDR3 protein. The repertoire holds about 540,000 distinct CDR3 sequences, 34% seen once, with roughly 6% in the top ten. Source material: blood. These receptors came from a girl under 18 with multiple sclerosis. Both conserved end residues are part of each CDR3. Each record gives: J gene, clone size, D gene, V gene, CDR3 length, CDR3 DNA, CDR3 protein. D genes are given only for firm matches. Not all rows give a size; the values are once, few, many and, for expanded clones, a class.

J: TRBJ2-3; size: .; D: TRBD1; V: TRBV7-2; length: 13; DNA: TGTGCCAGCAGCGGACAGGTGCCAGATACGCAGTATTTT; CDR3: CASSGQVPDTQYF
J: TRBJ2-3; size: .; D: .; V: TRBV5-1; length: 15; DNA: TGCGCCAGCAGCCCTCAGACAGCTTCCACAGATACGCAGTATTTT; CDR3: CASSPQTASTDTQYF
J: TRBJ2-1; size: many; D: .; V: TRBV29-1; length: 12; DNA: TGCAGCGTTGGTTCCGGGGGAAATGAGCAGTTCTTC; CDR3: CSVGSGGNEQFF
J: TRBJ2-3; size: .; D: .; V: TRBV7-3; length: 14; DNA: TGTGCCACCAGTGCGGGGTTGGGCACAGATATGCAGTATTTT; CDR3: CATSAGLGTDMQYF
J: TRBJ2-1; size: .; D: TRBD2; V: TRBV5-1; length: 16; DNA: TGCGCCAGCAGGAGATCTAGCGGGGGGGCCTCTTATGAGCAGTTCTTC; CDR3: CASRRSSGGASYEQFF
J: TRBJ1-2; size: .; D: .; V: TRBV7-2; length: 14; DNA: TGTGCCAGCAGCTACTCCTTTTCCGTAGGTGGCTACACCTTC; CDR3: CASSYSFSVGGYTF
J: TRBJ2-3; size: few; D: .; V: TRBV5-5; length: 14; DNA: TGTGCCAGCAGCTTAGGTCAAAATACAGATACGCAGTATTTT; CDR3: CASSLGQNTDTQYF
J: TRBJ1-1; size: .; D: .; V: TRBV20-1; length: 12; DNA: TGCAGTGCTTTGGCCGGGTTCGGTGAAGCTTTCTTT; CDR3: CSALAGFGEAFF
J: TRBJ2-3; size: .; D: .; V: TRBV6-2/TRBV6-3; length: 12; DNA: TGTGCCCGCAGTGAACTTGGGGATACGCAGTATTTT; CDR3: CARSELGDTQYF
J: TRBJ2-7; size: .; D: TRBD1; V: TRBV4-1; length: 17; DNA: TGCGCCAGCAGCCACTCTCCCCCGGGACAGGGCTCCTACGAGCAGTACTTC; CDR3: CASSHSPPGQGSYEQYF
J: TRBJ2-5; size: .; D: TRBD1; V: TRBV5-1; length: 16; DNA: TGCGCCAGCAGCTGGCCGGGACAGGGGGAAAAAGAGACCCAGTACTTC; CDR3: CASSWPGQGEKETQYF
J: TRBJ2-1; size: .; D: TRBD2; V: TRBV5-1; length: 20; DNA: TGCGCCAGCAGCTTGGACCCAAGAGCGGGGGGACGAAGCTCCTACAATGAGCAGTTCTTC; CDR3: CASSLDPRAGGRSSYNEQFF
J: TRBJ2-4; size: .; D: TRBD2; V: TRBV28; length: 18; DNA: TGTGCCAGCGGCCTTGGGCTAGCGGGGGGCTTAGCCAAAAACATTCAGTACTTC; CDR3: CASGLGLAGGLAKNIQYF
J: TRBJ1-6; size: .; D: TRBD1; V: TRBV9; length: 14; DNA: TGTGCCAGCAGCCCTGGGACAGGGGGTTCACCCCTCCACTTT; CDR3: CASSPGTGGSPLHF
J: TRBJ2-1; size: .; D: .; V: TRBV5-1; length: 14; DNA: TGCGCCAGCAGAAAGGGGACGGGCAACAATGAGCAGTTCTTC; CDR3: CASRKGTGNNEQFF
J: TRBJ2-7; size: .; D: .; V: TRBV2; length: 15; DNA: TGTGCCAGCGGGGGCCCAAAGGTCCTCTCCTACGAGCAGTACTTC; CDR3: CASGGPKVLSYEQYF
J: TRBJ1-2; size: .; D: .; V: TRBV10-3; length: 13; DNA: TGTGCCATCAGCGTCGGACAGACGTATGGCTACACCTTC; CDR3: CAISVGQTYGYTF
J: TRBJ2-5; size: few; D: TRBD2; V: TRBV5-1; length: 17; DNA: TGCGCCAGCAGCTTGGCCTTAGCGGGGGTCCTACAAGAGACCCAGTACTTC; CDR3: CASSLALAGVLQETQYF
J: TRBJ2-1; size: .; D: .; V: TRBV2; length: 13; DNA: TGTGCCAGCAGTGTTAGAGAGGGGGGTGAGCAGTTCTTC; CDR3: CASSVREGGEQFF
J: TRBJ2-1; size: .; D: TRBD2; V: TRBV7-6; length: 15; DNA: TGTGCCAGCAGCTTAAGAGCGGGAGGCAACAATGAGCGGTTCTTC; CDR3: CASSLRAGGNNERFF
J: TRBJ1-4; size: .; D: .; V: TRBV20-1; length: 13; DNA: TGCAGTGCTAGAAGGGGGACTAATGAAAAACGGTTTTTT; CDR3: CSARRGTNEKRFF
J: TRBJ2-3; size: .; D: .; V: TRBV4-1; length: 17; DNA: TGCGCCAGCAGCCAAGGACGAGGACTACCGAGCACAGATACGCAGTATTTT; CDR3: CASSQGRGLPSTDTQYF
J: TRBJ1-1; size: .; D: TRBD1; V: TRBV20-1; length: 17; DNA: TGCAGTGCTAGACCGGACAGGGGGCGGTTTAGGGGCACTGAAGCTTTCTTT; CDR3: CSARPDRGRFRGTEAFF
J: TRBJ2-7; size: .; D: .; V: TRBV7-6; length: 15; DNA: TGTGCCAGCAGCTTAGTTTCAAACCCCCGGGGCGAGCAGTACTTC; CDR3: CASSLVSNPRGEQYF
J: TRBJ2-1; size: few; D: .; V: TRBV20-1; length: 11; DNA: TGCAGTGCCAGAACAGGACCCGAGCAGTTCTTC; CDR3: CSARTGPEQFF
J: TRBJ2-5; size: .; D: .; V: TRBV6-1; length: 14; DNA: TGTGCCAGCAGGCCTGAGTGGGAAACAGAGACCCAGTACTTC; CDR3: CASRPEWETETQYF
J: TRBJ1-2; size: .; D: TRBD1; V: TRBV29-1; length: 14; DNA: TGCAGCGCGGTAACGGGACAGGGAGTCTATGGCTACACCTTC; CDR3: CSAVTGQGVYGYTF
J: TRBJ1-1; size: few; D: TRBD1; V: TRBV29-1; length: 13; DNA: TGCAGCGTTGAAGGGGGCACAGGGGAGGAAGCTTTCTTT; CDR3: CSVEGGTGEEAFF
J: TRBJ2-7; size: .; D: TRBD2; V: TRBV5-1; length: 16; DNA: TGCGCCAGCAGCGGCTCTAGCGGGGGGGTCTCCTACGAGCAGTACTTC; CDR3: CASSGSSGGVSYEQYF
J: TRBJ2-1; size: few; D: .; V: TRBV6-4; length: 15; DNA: TGTGCCAGCAGTGACTATGGGGGCCCTTACAATGAGCAGTTCTTC; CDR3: CASSDYGGPYNEQFF
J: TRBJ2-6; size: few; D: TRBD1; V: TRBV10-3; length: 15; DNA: TGTGCCGTGACAGGGGTCTACTCTGGGGCCAACGTCCTGACTTTC; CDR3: CAVTGVYSGANVLTF
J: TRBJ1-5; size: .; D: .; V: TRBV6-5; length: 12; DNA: TGTGCCAGCAGTTTGATGGAACAGCCCCAGCATTTT; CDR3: CASSLMEQPQHF
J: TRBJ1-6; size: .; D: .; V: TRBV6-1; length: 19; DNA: TGTGCCAGCAGCAGCGGGAGCCCGGGTGTGAGCTCCTATAATTCACCCCTCCACTTT; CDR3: CASSSGSPGVSSYNSPLHF
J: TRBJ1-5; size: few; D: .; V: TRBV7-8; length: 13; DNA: TGTGCCACAGCCCATAGGGGCAATCAGCCCCAGCATTTT; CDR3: CATAHRGNQPQHF
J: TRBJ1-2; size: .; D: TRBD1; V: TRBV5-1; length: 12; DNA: TGCGTCAGCTCCGGGACAGCCTATGGCTACACCTTC; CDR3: CVSSGTAYGYTF
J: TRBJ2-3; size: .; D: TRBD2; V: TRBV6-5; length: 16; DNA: TGTGCCAGCAGTTACTCCCCTAGCGGGGGCACAGATACGCAGTATTTT; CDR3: CASSYSPSGGTDTQYF
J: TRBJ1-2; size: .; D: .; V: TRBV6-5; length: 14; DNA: TGTGCCAGCAGCGTCGGGACCGAAAACTATGGCTACACCTTC; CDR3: CASSVGTENYGYTF
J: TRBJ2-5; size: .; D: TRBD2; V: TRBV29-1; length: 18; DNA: TGCAGCGTTGAACGGGGTGGGGTTAGCGGGGGGGCCCAAGAGACCCAGTACTTC; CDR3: CSVERGGVSGGAQETQYF
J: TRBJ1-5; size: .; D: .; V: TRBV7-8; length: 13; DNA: TGTGCCAGCAGCTCCGGACGGAATCAGCCCCAGCATTTT; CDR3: CASSSGRNQPQHF
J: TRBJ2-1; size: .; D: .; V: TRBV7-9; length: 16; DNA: TGTGCCAGCAGCGGCCCCCGAGCAACCCGGTTCAATGAGCAGTTCTTC; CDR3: CASSGPRATRFNEQFF
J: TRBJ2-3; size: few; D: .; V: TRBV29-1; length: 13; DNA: TGCAGCGGGGACACTCGGATCACAGATACGCAGTATTTT; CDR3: CSGDTRITDTQYF
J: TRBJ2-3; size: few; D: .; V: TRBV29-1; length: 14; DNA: TGCAGCGGGATCGGGACCTCAACCTCCAATACGCAGTATTTT; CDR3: CSGIGTSTSNTQYF
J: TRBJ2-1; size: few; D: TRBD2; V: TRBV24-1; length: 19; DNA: TGTGCCACCAGTGCGCTGCCGGGACTAGCGGGGGGAGGTACGGATGAGCAGTTCTTC; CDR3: CATSALPGLAGGGTDEQFF
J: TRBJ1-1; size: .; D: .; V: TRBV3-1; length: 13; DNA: TGTGCCAGCAGCCAGGTAATGAACACTGAAGCTTTCTTT; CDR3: CASSQVMNTEAFF
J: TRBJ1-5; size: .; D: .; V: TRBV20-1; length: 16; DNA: TGCAGTGCTAGAGACAGGGAGGGGTATAGCAATCAGCCCCAGCATTTT; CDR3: CSARDREGYSNQPQHF
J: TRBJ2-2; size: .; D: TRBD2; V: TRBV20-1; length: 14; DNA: TGCAGTGCTAGGCGAGCGGGGGGGTCCGGGGAGCTGTTTTTT; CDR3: CSARRAGGSGELFF
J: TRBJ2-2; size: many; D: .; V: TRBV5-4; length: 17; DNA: TGTGCCAGCAGCTTGGGCCCCGCGGGTGGTTCCACCGGGGAGCTGTTTTTT; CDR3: CASSLGPAGGSTGELFF
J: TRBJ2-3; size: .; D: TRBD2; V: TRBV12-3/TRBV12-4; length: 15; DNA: TGTGCCAGCAGTATTAGCGGGGGGGCCACAGATACGCAGTATTTT; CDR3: CASSISGGATDTQYF
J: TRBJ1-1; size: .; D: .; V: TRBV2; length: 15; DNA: TGTGCCAGCAGTGACAGCGTAGGGGGGAACACTGAAGCTTTCTTT; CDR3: CASSDSVGGNTEAFF
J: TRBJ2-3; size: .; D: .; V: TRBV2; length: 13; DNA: TGCGCCAGCAGTGGTGTCCAGCCAGATACGCAGTATTTT; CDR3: CASSGVQPDTQYF
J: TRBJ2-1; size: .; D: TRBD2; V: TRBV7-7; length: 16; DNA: TGTGCCAGCAACTTAGGACTAGCGGGTGCTAACAATGAGCAGTTCTTC; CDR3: CASNLGLAGANNEQFF
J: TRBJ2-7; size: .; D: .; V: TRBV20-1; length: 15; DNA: TGCAGTGCTAGAGATCGGGGGGCGGGTGACTACGAGCAGTACTTC; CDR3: CSARDRGAGDYEQYF